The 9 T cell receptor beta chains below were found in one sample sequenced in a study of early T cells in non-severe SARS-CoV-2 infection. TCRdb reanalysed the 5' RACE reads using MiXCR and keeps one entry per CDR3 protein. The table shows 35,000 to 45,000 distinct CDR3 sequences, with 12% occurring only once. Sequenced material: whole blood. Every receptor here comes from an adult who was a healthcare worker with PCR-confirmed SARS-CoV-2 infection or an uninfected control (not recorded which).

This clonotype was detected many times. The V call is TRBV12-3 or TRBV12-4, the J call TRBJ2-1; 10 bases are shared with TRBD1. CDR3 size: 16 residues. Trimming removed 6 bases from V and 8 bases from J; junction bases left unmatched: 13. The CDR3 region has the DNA TGTGCCAGCAGCTTGTATGGGACAGGGGAATCTTATGAGCAGTTCTTC. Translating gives CASSLYGTGESYEQFF.

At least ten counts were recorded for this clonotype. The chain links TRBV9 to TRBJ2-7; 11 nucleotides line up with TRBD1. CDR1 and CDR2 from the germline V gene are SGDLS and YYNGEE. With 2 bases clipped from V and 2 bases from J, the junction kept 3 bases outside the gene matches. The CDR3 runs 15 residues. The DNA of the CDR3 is TGTGCCAGCAGCGTGGGGACAGGGGGGGCCTACGAGCAGTACTTC. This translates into CASSVGTGGAYEQYF.

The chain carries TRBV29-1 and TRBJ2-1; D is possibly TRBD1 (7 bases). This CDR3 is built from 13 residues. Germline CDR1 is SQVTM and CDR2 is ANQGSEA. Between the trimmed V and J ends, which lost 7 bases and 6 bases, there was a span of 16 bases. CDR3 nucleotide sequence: TGCAGCGCTTCAGGGGGAGGTACCAATGAGCAGTTCTTC. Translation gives CSASGGGTNEQFF.

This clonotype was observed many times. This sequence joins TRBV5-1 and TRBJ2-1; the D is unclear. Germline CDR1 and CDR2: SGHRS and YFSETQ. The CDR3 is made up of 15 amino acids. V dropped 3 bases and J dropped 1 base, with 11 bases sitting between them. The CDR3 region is CASSSLPSSYNEQFF. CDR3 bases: TGCGCCAGCAGCTCCCTACCGTCTTCCTACAATGAGCAGTTCTTC.

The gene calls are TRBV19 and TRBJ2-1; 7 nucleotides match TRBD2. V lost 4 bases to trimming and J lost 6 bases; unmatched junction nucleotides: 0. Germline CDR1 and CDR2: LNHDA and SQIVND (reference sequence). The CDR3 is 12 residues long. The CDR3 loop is CASSRLANEQFF. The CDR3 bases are TGTGCCAGTAGTAGACTAGCCAATGAGCAGTTCTTC.

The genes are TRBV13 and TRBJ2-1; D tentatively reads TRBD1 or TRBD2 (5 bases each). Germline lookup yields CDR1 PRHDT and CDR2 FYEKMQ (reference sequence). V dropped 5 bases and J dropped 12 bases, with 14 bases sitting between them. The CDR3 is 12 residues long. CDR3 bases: TGTGCCAGCAGCCCACCTTTCGGGGCGCAGTTCTTC. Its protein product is CASSPPFGAQFF.

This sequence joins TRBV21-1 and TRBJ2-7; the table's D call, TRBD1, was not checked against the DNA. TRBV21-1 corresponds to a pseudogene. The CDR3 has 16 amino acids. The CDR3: CASSKPRRTKCCEQYF. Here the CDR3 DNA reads TGTGCCAGCAGCAAACCCCGACGGACAAAATGTTGCGAGCAGTACTTC.

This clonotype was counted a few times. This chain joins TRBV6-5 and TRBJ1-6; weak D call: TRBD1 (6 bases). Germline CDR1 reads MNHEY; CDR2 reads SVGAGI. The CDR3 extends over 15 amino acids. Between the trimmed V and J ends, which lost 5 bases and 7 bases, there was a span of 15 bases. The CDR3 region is CASSPQGQRNSPLHF. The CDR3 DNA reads TGTGCCAGCAGTCCTCAAGGACAGCGAAATTCACCCCTCCACTTT.

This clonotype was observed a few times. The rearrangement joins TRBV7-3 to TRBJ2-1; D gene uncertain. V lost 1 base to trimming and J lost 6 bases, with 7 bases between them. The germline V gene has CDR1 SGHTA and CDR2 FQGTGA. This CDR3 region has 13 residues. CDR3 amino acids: CASSLNSGNEQFF. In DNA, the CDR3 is TGTGCCAGCAGCTTAAATTCAGGCAATGAGCAGTTCTTC.